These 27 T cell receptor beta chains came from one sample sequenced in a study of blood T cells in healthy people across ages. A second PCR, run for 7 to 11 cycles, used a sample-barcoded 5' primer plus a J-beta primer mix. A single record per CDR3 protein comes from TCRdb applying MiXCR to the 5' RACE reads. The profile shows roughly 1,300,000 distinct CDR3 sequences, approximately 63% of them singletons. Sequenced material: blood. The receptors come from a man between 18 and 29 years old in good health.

CDR3 sequence: CASNHGILEKEMGEQYF. The CDR3 DNA reads as TGTGCCAGCAACCACGGAATACTAGAAAAAGAGATGGGCGAGCAGTACTTC. This chain joins TRBV2 and TRBJ2-5; maybe TRBD2 (5 bases). The tail of the sequence fits TRBJ2-7 better, so the J call may be wrong. The germline CDR1 and CDR2 sequences are SNHLY and FYNNEI. The CDR3 covers 17 residues.

This CDR3 reads CASSWGGVRNTEAFF. DNA of the CDR3: TGTGCCAGCAGCTGGGGGGGAGTTCGGAACACTGAAGCTTTCTTT. The V gene is TRBV7-9, the J gene TRBJ1-1; perhaps TRBD1 as D (5 bases). The CDR3 length is 15 residues. In germline, CDR1 is SEHNR, CDR2 FQNEAQ (reference sequence). The germline V and J ends were trimmed by 4 bases and 1 base, with 13 bases remaining between them.

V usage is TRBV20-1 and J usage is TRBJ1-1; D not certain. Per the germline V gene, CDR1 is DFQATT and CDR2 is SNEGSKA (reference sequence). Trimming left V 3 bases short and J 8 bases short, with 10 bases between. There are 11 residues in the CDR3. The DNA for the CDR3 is TGCAGTGCTAGGTCGGGGATAGAAGCTTTCTTT. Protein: CSARSGIEAFF.

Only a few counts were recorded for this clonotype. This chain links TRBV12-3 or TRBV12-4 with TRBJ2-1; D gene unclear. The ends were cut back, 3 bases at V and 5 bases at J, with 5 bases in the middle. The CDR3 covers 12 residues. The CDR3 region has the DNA TGTGCCAGCAGTTTTTGGCACAATGAGCAGTTCTTC. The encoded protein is CASSFWHNEQFF.

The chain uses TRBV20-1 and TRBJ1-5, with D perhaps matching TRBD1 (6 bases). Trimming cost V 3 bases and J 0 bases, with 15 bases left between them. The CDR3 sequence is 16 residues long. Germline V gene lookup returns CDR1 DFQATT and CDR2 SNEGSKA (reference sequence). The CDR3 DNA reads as TGCAGTGCTAGGGACCGACAGGCCTTTAGCAATCAGCCCCAGCATTTT. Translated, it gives CSARDRQAFSNQPQHF.

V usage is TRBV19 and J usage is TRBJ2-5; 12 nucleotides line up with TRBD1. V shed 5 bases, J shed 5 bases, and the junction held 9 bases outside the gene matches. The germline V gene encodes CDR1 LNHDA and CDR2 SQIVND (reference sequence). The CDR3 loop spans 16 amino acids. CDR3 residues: CASSPAGTGGRETQYF. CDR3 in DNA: TGTGCCAGTAGTCCAGCTGGGACAGGGGGCAGGGAGACCCAGTACTTC.

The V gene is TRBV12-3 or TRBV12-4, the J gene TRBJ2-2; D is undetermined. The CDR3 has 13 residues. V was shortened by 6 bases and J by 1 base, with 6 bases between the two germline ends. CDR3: CASREQNTGELFF. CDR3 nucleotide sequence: TGTGCCAGCAGGGAGCAGAACACCGGGGAGCTGTTTTTT.

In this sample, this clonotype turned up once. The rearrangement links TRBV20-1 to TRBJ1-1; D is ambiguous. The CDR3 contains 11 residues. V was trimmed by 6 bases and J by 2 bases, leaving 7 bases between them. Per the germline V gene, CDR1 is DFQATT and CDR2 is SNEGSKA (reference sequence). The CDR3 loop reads CSAPINTEAFF. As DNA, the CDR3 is TGCAGTGCCCCCATAAACACTGAAGCTTTCTTT.

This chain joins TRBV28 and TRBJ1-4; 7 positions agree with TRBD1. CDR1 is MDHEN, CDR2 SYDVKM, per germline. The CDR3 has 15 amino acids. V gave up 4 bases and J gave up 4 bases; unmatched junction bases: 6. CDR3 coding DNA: TGTGCCAGCAGTTCGCCGGGACAGAATAATGAAAAACTGTTTTTT. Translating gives CASSSPGQNNEKLFF.

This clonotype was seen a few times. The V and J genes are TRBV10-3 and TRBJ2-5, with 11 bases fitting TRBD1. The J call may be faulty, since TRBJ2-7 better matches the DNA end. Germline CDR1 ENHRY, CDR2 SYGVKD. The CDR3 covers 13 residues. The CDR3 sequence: CATAGQGDYEQYF. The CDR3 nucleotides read TGTGCCACTGCGGGACAGGGGGACTACGAGCAGTACTTC.

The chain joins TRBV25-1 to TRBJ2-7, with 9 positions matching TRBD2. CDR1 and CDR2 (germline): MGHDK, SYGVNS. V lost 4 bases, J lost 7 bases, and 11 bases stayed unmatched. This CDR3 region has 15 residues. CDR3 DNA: TGTGCCAGCAGTGGACTAGCGGAAAAGTACAATGAGCAGTACTTC. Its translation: CASSGLAEKYNEQYF.

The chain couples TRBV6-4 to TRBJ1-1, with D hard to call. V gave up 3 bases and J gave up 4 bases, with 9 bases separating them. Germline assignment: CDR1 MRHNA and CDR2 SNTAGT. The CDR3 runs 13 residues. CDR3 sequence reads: CASSEFEGTEAFF. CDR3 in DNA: TGTGCCAGCAGTGAGTTTGAAGGCACTGAAGCTTTCTTT.

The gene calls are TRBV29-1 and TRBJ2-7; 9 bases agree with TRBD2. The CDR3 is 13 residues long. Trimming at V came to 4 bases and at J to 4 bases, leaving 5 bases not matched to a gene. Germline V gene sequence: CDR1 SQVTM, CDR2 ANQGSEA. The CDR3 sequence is CSVVSLAGYEQYF. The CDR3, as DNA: TGCAGCGTTGTTAGCCTAGCGGGATACGAGCAGTACTTC.

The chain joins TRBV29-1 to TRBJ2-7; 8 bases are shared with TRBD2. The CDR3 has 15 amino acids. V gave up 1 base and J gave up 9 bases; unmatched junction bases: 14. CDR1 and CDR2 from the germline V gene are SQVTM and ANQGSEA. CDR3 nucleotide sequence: TGCAGCGTTGAAGGGGGCACTAGCGGACCTCTCGGGCAGTACTTC. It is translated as CSVEGGTSGPLGQYF.

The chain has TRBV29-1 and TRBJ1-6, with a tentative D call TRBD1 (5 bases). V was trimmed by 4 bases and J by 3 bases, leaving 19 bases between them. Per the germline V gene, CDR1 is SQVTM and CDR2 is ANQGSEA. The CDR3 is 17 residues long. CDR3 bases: TGCAGCGTTGGAACGCCGGGGGAGCAGGTCTATAATTCACCCCTCCACTTT. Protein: CSVGTPGEQVYNSPLHF.

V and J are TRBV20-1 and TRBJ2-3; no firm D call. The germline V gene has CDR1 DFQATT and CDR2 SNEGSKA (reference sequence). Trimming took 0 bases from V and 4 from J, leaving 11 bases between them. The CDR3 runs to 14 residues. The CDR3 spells CSARDNWPPDTQYF. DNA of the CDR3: TGCAGTGCTAGAGACAATTGGCCGCCAGATACGCAGTATTTT.

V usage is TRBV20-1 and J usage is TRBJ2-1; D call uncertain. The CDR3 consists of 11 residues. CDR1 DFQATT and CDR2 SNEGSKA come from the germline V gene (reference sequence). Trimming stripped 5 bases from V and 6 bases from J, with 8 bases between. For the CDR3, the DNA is TGCAGTGCTGGCCTCATCAATGAGCAGTTCTTC. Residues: CSAGLINEQFF.

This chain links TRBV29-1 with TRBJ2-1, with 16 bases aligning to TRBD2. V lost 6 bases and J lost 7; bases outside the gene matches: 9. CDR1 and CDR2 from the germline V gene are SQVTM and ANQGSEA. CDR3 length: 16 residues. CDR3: CSVEGTSGRVSNEQFF. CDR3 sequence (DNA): TGCAGCGTCGAGGGGACTAGCGGGAGGGTTAGTAATGAGCAGTTCTTC.

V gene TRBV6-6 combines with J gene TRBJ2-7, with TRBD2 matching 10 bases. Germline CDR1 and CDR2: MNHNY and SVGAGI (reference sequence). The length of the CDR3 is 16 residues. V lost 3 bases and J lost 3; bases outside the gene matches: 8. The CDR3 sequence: CASSYSSGGTYYEQYF. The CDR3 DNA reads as TGTGCCAGCAGTTATTCTAGCGGGGGCACCTACTACGAGCAGTACTTC.

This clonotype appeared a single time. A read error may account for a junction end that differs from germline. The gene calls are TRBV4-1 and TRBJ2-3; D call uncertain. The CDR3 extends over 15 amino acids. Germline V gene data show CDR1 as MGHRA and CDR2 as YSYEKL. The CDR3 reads CASSQGARYTDAQYF. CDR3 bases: TGCGCCAGCAGCCAAGGGGCCCGCTACACAGATGCGCAGTATTTT.

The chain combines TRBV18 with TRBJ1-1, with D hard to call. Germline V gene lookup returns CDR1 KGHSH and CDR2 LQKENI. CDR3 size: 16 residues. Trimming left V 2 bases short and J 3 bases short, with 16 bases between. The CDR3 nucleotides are TGTGCCAGCTCACCATTCTTCCGGACGGGGTACACTGAAGCTTTCTTT. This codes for CASSPFFRTGYTEAFF.

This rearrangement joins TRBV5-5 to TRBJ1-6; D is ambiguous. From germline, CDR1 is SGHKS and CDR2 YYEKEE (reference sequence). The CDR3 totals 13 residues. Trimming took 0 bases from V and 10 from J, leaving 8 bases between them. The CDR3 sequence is CASSLEGDSPLHF. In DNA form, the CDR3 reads TGTGCCAGCAGCTTGGAGGGAGACTCACCCCTCCACTTT.

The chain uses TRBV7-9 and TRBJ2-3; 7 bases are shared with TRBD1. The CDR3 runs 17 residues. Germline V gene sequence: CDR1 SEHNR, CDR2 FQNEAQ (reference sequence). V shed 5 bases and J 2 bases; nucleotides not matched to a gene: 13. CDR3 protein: CASSPHPGQTHTDTQYF. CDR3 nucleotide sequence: TGTGCCAGCAGCCCACACCCGGGACAGACTCACACAGATACGCAGTATTTT.

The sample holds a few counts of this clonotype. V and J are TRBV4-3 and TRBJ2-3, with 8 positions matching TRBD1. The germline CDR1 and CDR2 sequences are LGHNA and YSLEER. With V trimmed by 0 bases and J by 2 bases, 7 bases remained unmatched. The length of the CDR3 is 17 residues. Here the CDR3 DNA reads TGCGCCAGCAGCCAAGATTCAGGGGGCGGTTTCACAGATACGCAGTATTTT. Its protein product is CASSQDSGGGFTDTQYF.

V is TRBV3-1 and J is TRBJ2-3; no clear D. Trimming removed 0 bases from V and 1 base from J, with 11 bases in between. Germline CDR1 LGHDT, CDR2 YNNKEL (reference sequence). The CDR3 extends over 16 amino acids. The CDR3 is CASSQDRRYRTDTQYF. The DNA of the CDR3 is TGTGCCAGCAGCCAAGATAGGCGGTACCGCACAGATACGCAGTATTTT.

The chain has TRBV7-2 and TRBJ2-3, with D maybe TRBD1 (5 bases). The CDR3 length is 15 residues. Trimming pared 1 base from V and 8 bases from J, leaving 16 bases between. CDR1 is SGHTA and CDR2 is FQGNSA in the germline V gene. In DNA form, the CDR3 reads TGTGCCAGCAGCTTAGACGAAGCCCATAGGGGTACGCAGTATTTT. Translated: CASSLDEAHRGTQYF.

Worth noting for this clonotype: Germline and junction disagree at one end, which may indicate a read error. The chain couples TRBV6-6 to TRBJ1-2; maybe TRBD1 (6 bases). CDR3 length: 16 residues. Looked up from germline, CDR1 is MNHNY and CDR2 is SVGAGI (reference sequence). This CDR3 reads CGSHSWAGDRLRGYTF. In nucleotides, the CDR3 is TGTGGCAGCCACTCCTGGGCAGGGGATCGTTTGCGTGGCTACACCTTC.